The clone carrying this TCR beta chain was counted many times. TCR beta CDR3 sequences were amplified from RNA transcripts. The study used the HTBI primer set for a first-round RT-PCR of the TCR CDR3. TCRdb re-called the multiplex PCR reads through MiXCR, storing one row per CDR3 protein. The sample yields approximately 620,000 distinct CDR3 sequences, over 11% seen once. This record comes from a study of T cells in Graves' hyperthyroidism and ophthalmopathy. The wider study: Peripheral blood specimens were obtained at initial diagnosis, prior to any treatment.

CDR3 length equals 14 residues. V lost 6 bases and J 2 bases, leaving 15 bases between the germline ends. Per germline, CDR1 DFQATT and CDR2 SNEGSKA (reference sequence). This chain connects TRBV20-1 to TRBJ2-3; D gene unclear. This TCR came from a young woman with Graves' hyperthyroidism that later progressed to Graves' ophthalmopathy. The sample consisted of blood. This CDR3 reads CSALWAQNTDTQYF. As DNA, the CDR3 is TGCAGTGCCCTGTGGGCTCAAAACACAGATACGCAGTATTTT.